This TCR beta chain was found in a study of shared clonotypes between healthy human individuals. Looking at the study overall: The composition of the donors was a couple of women and three men aged 18 to 49.

The authors split each subset's genomic DNA evenly across several immunoSEQ plates. Method: immunoSEQ multiplex PCR; TCRdb's copy keeps in-frame clones and lacks some. The repertoire holds some 530,000 clones, with roughly 80% as singletons. Details on this clone: Its antigen is currently unknown.

The CDR3 sequence is 15 residues long. The germline CDR1 and CDR2 sequences are SGHRS and YFSETQ. V shed 1 base and J 3 bases; nucleotides not matched to a gene: 5. Findings and caveats of the study: Expectations were that clonotype sharing among donors would be affected by sequencing depth.

The TCR originated in a woman aged 40 to 50 in good health. Some clones in this sample may be carry-over from other donors' samples. The chain employs TRBV5-1 and TRBJ2-5; 8 bases agree with TRBD1. The sequencing sample was made of PBMCs. As DNA, the CDR3 is TGCGCCAGCAGCTTGACAGGGACAGGAGAAGAGACCCAGTACTTC. It specifies CASSLTGTGEETQYF.